Listed below are T cell receptor beta chains from one sample, sequenced in a study of T-cell reconstitution after alpha-beta-depleted transplantation in children. TCRdb used MiXCR to reprocess the PCR reads, holding one entry per CDR3 protein. Of about 600,000 distinct CDR3 sequences in the sample, roughly 23% were seen once. The sequencing here drew on PBMCs, mostly from graft donor cells, taken 360 days after TCRalphabeta/CD19-depleted stem cell transplant. Receptors originate from a boy less than two years old who had a stem cell transplant for acute myeloid leukemia, so the T cells may come from the graft donor. CDR3s include the opening cysteine and the closing phenylalanine or tryptophan. The size entry is marked missing in some rows and otherwise reads once, few, many or a size class.

clone size	CDR3 length	V gene	CDR3 protein
.	16	TRBV6-2/TRBV6-3	CASSGRQGGHQETQYF
.	13	TRBV20-1	CSAPGTGISEAFF
.	14	TRBV5-1	CASSLGDRAYGYTF
few	18	TRBV4-3	CASSQGLWQGEPYNEQFF
.	15	TRBV25-1	CASSESARGNSPLHF
many	13	TRBV20-1	CSARGQGKETQYF
.	13	TRBV7-9	CASTSTYNTEAFF
.	15	TRBV7-6	CASSLALVGVETQYF
.	12	TRBV20-1	CSVFYGRDRQFF
.	15	TRBV12-3/TRBV12-4	CASRRLAGSTDTQYF
.	16	TRBV5-4	CASSLGMGTWGGEQFF
.	16	TRBV4-3	CASSQDSGYPEAKLFF
many	15	TRBV9	CASSVAGRGQETQYF
.	15	TRBV20-1	CSADPRTGRRTEAFF
.	16	TRBV11-2	CASSLGGQTSPYGYTF
few	14	TRBV6-5	CASSYGGGLNEQFF
few	12	TRBV7-9	CASSPRLGEQYF
.	13	TRBV18	CASSSLPTDTQYF
.	14	TRBV6-2/TRBV6-3	CASSWGGGQETQYF
few	15	TRBV18	CASSPGRTMNTEAFF
many	13	TRBV6-6	CASSPEGISPLHF
few	16	TRBV12-3/TRBV12-4	CASSFPIGQKFNEQFF
.	14	TRBV5-5	CASSPGPLQETQYF
.	16	TRBV7-9	CASSLPGLGSQETQYF
.	12	TRBV13	CASGSLTGELFF
.	17	TRBV18	CASSPRGVSGGYNEQFF